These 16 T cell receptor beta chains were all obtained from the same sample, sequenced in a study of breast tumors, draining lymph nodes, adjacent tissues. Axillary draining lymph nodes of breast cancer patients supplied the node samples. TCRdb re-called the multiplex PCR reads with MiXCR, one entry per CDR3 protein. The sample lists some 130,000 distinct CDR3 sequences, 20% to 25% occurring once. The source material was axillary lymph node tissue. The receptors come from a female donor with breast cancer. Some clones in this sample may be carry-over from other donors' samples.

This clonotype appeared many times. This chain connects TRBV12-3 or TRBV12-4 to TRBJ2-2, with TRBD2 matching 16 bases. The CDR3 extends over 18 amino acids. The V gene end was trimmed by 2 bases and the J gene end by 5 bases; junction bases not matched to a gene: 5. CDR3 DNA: TGTGCCAGCAGTTTACCGGGACTAGCGGGAGGGGAAACCGGGGAGCTGTTTTTT. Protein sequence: CASSLPGLAGGETGELFF.

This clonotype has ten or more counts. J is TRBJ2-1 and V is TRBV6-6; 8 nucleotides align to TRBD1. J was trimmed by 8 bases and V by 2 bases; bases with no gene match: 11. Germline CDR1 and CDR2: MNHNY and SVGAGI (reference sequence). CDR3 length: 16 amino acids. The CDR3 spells CASSYPRGREGDEQFF. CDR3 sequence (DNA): TGTGCCAGCAGTTACCCCAGGGGGCGCGAGGGAGATGAGCAGTTCTTC.

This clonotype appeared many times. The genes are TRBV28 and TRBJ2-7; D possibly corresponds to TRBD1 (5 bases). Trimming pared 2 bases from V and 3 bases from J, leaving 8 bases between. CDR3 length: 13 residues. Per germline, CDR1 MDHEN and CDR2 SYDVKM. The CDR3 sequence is CASSLAGFYEQYF. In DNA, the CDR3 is TGTGCCAGCAGTTTAGCAGGGTTCTACGAGCAGTACTTC.

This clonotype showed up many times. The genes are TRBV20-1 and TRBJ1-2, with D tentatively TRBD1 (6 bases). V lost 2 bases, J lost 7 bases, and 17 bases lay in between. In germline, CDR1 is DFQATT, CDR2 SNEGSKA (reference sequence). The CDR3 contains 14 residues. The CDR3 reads CSARQGGRGSGYTF. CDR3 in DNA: TGCAGTGCTAGACAGGGCGGAAGGGGGTCTGGCTACACCTTC.

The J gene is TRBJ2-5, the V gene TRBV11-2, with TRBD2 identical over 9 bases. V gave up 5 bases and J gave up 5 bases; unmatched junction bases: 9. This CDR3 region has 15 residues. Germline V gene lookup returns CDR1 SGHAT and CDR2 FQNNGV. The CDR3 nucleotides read TGTGCCAGCAGCCTCCTAGCGGGGAGGGGGGAGACCCAGTACTTC. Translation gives CASSLLAGRGETQYF. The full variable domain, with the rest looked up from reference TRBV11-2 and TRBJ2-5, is EAGVAQSPRYKIIEKRQSVAFWCNPISGHATLYWYQQILGQGPKLLIQFQNNGVVDDSQLPKDRFSAERLKGVDSTLKIQPAKLEDSAVYLCASSLLAGRGETQYFGPGTRLLVL.

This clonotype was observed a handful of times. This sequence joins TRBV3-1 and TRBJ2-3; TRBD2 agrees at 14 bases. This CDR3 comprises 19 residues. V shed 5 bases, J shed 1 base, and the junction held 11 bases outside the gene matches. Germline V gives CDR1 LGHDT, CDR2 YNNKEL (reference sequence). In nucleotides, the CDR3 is TGTGCCAGCAGCAGAGGGACTAGCGGGAGCAAGAGGGGCACAGATACGCAGTATTTT. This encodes CASSRGTSGSKRGTDTQYF.

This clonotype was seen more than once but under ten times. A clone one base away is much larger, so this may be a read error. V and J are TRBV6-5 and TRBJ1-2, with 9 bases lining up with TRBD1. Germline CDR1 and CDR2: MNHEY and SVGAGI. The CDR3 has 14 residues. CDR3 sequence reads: CAISERTGEYGYSF. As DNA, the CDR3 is TGTGCCATCAGTGAACGGACAGGGGAGTATGGCTACTCCTTC.

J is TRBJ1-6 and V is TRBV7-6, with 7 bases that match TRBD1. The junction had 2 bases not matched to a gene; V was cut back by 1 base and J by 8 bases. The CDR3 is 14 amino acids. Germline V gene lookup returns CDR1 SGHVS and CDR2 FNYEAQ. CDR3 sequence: CASSLVGTDSPLHF. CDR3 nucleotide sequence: TGTGCCAGCAGCTTAGTCGGGACAGATTCACCCCTCCACTTT.

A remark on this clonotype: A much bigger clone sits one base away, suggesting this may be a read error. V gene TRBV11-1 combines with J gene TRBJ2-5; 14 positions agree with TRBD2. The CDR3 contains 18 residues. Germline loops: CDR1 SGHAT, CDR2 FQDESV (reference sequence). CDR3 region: CASSLVSQGLAGEETRYF. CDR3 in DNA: TGTGCCAGCAGCTTAGTCTCCCAGGGACTAGCGGGAGAAGAGACCCGGTACTTC.

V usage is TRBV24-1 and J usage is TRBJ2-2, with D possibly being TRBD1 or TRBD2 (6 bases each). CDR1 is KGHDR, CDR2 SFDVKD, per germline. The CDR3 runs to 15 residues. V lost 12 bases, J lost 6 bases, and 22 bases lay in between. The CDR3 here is CAARGPGQGAGELFF. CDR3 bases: TGTGCCGCCCGGGGGCCCGGGCAGGGAGCCGGGGAGCTGTTTTTT.

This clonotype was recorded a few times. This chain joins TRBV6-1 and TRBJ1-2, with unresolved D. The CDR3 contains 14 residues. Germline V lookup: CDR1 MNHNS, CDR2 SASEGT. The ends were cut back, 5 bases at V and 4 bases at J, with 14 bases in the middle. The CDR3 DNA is TGTGCCAGCAGTCGGCAGGATAGCTCCTATGGCTACACCTTC. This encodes CASSRQDSSYGYTF.

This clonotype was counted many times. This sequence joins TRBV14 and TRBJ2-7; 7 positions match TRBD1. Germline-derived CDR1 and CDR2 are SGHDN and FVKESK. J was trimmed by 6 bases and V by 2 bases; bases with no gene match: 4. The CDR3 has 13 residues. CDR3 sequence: CASSQLRGIEQYF. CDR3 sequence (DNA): TGTGCCAGCAGCCAACTCAGGGGGATCGAGCAGTACTTC.

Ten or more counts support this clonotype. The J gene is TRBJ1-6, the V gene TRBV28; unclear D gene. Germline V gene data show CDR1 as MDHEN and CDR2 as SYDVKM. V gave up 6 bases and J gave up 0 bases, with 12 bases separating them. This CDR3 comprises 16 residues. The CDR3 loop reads CASSGLEISYNSPLHF. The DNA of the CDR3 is TGTGCCAGCAGCGGTTTGGAGATCTCCTATAATTCACCCCTCCACTTT.

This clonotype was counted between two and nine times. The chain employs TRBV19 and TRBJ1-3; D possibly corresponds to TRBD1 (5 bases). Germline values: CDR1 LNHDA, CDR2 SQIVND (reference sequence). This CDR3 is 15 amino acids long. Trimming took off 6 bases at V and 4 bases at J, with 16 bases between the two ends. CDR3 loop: CASSRDGGIGNTIYF. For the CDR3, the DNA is TGTGCCAGTAGCCGGGACGGAGGGATCGGAAACACCATATATTTT.

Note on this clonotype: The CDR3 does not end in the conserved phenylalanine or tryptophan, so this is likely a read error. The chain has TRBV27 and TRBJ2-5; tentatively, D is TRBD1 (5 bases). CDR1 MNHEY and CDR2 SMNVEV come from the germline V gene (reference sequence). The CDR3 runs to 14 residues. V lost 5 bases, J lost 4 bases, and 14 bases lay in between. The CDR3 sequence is CASSGAGPAETQYL. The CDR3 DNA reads TGTGCCAGCAGTGGGGCAGGGCCCGCAGAGACCCAGTACCTC.

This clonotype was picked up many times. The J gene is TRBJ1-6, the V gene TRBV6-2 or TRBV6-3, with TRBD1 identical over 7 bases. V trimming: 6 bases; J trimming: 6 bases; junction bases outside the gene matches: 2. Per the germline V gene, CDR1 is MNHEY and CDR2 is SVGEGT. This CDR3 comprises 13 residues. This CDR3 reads CASRTGINSPLHF. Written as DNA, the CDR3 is TGTGCCAGCAGGACAGGGATTAATTCACCCCTCCACTTT.